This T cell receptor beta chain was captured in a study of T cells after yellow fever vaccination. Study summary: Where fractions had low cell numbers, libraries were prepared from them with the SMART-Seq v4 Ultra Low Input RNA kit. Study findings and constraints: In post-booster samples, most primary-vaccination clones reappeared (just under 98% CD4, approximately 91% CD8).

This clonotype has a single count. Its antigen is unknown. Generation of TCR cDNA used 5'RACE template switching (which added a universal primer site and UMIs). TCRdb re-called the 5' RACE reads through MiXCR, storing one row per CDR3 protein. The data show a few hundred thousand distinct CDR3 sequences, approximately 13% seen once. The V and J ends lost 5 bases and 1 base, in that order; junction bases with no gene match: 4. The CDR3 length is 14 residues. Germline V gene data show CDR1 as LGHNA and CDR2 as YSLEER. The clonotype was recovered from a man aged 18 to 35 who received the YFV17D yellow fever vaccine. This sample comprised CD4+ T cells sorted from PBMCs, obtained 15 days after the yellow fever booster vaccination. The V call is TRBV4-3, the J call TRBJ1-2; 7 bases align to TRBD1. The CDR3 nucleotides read TGCGCCAGCAGCTATGACAGGGATAACTATGGCTACACCTTC. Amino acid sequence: CASSYDRDNYGYTF.